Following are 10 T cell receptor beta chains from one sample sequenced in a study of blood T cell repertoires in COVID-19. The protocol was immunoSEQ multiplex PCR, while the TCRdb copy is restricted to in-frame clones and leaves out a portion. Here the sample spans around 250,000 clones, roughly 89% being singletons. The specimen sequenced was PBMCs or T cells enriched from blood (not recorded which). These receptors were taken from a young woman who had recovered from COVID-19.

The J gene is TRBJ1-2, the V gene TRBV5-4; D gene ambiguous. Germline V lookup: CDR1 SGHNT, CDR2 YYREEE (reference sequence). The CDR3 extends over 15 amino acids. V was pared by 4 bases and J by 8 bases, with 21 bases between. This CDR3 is CASSPATGREGGYTF. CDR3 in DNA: TGTGCCAGCAGCCCCGCGACCGGAAGAGAGGGAGGCTACACCTTC.

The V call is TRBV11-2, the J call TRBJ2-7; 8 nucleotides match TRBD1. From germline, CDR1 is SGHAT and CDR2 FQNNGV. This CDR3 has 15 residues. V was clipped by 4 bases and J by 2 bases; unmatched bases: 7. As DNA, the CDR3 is TGTGCCAGCAGCTCACCCTACAGGGGGACCTACGAGCAGTACTTC. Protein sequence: CASSSPYRGTYEQYF. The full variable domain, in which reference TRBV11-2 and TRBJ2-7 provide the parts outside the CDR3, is EAGVAQSPRYKIIEKRQSVAFWCNPISGHATLYWYQQILGQGPKLLIQFQNNGVVDDSQLPKDRFSAERLKGVDSTLKIQPAKLEDSAVYLCASSSPYRGTYEQYFGPGTRLTVT.

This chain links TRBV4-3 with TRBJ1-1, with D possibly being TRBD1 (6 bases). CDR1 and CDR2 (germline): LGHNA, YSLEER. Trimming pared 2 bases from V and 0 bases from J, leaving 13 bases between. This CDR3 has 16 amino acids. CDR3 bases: TGCGCCAGCAGCCAACGTCGGGACACTATGAACACTGAAGCTTTCTTT. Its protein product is CASSQRRDTMNTEAFF.

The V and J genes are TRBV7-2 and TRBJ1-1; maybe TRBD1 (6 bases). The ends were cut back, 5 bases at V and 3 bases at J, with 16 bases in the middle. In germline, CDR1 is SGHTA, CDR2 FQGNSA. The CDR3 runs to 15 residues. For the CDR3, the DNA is TGTGCCAGCAGCCCCACAGGGATATCTGACACTGAAGCTTTCTTT. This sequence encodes CASSPTGISDTEAFF.

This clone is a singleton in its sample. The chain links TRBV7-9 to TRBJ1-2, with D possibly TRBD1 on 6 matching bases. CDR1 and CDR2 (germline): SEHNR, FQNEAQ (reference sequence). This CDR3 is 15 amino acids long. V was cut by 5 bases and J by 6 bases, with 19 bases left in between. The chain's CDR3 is CASSLRGGGADGYTF. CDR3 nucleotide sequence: TGTGCCAGCAGCCTTAGGGGCGGGGGGGCTGATGGCTACACCTTC.

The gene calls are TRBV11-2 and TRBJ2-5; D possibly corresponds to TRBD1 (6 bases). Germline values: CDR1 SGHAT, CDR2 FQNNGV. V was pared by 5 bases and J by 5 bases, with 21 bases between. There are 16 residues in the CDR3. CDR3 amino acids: CASSLPRNRVRETQYF. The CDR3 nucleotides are TGTGCCAGCAGCCTCCCCCGAAACAGGGTGAGGGAGACCCAGTACTTC.

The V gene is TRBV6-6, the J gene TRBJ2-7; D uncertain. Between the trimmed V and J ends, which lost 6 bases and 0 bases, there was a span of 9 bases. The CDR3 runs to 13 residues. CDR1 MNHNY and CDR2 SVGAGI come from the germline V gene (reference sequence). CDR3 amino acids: CASSYDNSYEQYF. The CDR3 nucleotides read TGTGCCAGCAGCTACGACAACTCCTACGAGCAGTACTTC.

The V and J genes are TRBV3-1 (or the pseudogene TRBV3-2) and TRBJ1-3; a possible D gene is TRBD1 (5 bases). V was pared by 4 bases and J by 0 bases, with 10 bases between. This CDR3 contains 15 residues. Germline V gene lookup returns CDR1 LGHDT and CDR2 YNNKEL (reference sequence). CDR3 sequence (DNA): TGTGCCAGCAGCCTGATGGGGGGCTCTGGAAACACCATATATTTT. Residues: CASSLMGGSGNTIYF.

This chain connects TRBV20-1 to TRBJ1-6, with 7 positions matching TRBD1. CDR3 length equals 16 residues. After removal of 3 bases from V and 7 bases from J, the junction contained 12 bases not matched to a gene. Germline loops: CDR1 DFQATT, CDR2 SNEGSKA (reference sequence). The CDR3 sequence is CSASGTVRGANSPLHF. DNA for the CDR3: TGCAGTGCTAGTGGGACGGTCAGGGGGGCCAATTCACCCCTCCACTTT.

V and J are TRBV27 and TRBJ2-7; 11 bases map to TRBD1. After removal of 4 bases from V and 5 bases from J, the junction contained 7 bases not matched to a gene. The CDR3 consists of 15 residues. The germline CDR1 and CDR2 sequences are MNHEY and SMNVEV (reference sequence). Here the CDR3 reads CASSWDRGGRNEQYF. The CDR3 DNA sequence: TGTGCCAGCAGTTGGGACAGGGGGGGAAGGAACGAGCAGTACTTC.